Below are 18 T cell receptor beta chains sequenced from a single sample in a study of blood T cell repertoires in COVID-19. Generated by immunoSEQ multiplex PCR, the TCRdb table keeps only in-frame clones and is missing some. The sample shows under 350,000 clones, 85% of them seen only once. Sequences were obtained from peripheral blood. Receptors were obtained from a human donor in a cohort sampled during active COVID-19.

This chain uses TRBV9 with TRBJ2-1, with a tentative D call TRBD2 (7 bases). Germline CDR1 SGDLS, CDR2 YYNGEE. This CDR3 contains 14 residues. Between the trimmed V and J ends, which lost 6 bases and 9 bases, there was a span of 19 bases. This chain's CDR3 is CASNPRGRDGEQFF. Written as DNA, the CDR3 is TGTGCCAGCAACCCGAGGGGGAGGGACGGTGAGCAGTTCTTC.

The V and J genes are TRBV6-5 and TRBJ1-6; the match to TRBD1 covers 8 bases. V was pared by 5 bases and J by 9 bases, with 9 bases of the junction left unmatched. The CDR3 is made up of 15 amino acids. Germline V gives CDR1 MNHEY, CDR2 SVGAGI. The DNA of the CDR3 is TGTGCCAGCAGTATTTCAGGGGGCTTTAGTTCACCCCTCCACTTT. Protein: CASSISGGFSSPLHF.

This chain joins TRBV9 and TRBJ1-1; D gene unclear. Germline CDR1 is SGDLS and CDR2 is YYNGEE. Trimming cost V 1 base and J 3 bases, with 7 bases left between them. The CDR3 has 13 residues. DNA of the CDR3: TGTGCCAGCAGCGTAACGGGTTACACTGAAGCTTTCTTT. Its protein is CASSVTGYTEAFF.

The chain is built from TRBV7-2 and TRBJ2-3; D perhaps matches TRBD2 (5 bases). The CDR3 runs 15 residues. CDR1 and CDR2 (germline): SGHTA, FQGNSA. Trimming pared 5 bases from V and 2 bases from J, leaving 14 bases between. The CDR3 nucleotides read TGTGCCAGCAGCACCCCTAGCAGACCCACAGATACGCAGTATTTT. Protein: CASSTPSRPTDTQYF.

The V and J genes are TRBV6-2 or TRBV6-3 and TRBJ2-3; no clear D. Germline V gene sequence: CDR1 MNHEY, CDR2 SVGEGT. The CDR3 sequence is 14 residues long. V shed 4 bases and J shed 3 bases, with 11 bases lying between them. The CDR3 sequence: CASSLTSRTDTQYF. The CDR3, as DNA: TGTGCCAGCAGTTTGACTTCTAGGACAGATACGCAGTATTTT.

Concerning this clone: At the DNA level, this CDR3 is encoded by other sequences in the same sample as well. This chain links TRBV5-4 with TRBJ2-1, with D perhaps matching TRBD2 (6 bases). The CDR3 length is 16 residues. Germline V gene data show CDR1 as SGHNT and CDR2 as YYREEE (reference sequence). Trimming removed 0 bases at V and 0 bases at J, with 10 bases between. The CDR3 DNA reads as TGTGCCAGCAGCTTGGGGAGCGGGTCCTCCTACAATGAGCAGTTCTTC. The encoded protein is CASSLGSGSSYNEQFF. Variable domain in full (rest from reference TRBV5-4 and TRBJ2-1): ETGVTQSPTHLIKTRGQQVTLRCSSQSGHNTVSWYQQALGQGPQFIFQYYREEENGRGNFPPRFSGLQFPNYSSELNVNALELDDSALYLCASSLGSGSSYNEQFFGPGTRLTVL.

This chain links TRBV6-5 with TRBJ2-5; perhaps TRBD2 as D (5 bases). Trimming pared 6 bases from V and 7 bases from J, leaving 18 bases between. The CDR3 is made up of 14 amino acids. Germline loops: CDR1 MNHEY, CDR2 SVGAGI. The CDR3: CASRPRRAGGTQYF. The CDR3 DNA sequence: TGTGCCAGCAGACCCCGTAGGGCCGGAGGGACCCAGTACTTC.

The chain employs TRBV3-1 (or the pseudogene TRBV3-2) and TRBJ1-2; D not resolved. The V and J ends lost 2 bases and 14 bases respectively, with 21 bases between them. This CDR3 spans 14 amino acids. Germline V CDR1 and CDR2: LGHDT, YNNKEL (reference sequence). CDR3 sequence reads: CASSQTGRAGIGTF. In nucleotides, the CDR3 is TGTGCCAGCAGCCAAACCGGGAGAGCCGGGATCGGGACCTTC.

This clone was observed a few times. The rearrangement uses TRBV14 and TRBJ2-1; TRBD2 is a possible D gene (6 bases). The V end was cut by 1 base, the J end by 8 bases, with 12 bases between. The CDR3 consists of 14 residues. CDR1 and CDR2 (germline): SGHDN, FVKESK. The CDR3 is CASSQGGTRDEQFF. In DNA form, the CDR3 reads TGTGCCAGCAGCCAAGGAGGGACTCGCGATGAGCAGTTCTTC.

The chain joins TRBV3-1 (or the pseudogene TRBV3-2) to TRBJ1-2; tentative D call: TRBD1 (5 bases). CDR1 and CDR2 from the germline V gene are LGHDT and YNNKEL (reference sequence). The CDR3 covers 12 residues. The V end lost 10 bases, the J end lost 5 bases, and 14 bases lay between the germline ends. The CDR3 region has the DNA TGTGCCACCACAGGAATCGGATATGGCTACACCTTC. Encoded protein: CATTGIGYGYTF.

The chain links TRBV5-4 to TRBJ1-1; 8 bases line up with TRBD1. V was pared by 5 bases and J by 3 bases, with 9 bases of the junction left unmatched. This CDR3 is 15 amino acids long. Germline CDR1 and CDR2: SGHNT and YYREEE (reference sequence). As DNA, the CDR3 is TGTGCCAGCAGGCATGACAGGGGACGGGACACTGAAGCTTTCTTT. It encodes CASRHDRGRDTEAFF.

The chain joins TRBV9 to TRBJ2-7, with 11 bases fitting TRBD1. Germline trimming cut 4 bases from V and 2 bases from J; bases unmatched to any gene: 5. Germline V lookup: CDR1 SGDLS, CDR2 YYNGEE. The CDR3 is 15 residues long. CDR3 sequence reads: CASSTGTGGPYEQYF. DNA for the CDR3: TGTGCCAGCAGCACGGGGACAGGGGGGCCCTACGAGCAGTACTTC.

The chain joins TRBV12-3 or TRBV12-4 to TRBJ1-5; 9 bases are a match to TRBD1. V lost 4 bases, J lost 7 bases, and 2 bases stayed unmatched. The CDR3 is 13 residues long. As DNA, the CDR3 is TGTGCCAGCAGTTGGGGACAGGGCCAGCCCCAGCATTTT. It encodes CASSWGQGQPQHF.

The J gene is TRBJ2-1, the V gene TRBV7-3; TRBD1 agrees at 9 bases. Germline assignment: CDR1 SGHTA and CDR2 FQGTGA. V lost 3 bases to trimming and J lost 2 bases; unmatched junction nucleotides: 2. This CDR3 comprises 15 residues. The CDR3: CASSFDRGTYNEQFF. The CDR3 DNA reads TGTGCCAGCAGCTTTGACAGGGGGACCTACAATGAGCAGTTCTTC.

CDR3 loop: CASSPAGGPRIPPEAFF. Here the CDR3 DNA reads TGTGCCAGCAGTCCGGCGGGGGGACCTCGGATCCCGCCTGAAGCTTTCTTT. This chain connects TRBV28 to TRBJ1-1; tentatively, D is TRBD1 (5 bases). The germline V and J ends were trimmed by 5 bases and 6 bases, with 25 bases remaining between them. This CDR3 region has 17 residues. CDR1 is MDHEN and CDR2 is SYDVKM in the germline V gene.

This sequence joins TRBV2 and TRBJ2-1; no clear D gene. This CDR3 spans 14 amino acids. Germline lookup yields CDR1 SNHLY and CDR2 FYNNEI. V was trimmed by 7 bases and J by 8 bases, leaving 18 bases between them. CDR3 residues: CASIYPDSMDEQFF. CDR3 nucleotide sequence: TGTGCCAGCATCTACCCCGACTCAATGGATGAGCAGTTCTTC.

CDR3 region: CASSDISGNTIYF. The CDR3, as DNA: TGTGCCAGCTCCGACATCTCTGGAAACACCATATATTTT. The chain combines TRBV14 with TRBJ1-3; D is unresolved. V was shortened by 8 bases and J by 0 bases, with 8 bases between the two germline ends. Looked up from germline, CDR1 is SGHDN and CDR2 is FVKESK. This CDR3 comprises 13 residues.

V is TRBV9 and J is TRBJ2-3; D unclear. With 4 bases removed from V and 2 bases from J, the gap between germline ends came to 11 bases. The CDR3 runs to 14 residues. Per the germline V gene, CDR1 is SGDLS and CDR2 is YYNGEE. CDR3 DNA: TGTGCCAGCAGCACACAACTACTCACAGATACGCAGTATTTT. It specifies CASSTQLLTDTQYF.